Each of the 14 T cell receptor beta chains below was sequenced from the same sample in a study of shared clonotypes between healthy human individuals. Generated by immunoSEQ multiplex PCR, the TCRdb table keeps only in-frame clones and is missing some. The data hold fewer than 800,000 clones, with just over 90% observed a single time. Naive CD8 cells were CD45RO-negative, positively selected for CCR7, excluding terminally differentiated effector memory CD45RA+ cells. Material for sequencing was naive CD8+ T cells sorted from blood. The receptor set was obtained from a man aged 25 to 45 in good health.

Regarding this clone: The same CDR3 arises from other DNA sequences in this sample as well. V and J are TRBV27 and TRBJ2-7, with D hard to call. V lost 3 bases and J lost 2, with 8 bases in between. The CDR3 spans 13 residues. Per the germline V gene, CDR1 is MNHEY and CDR2 is SMNVEV (reference sequence). The CDR3 is CASSLRRTYEQYF. The CDR3 DNA is TGTGCCAGCAGTTTGAGGAGAACCTACGAGCAGTACTTC.

The chain carries TRBV7-2 and TRBJ2-7, with TRBD2 matching over 8 bases. The CDR3 has 15 amino acids. Trimming removed 3 bases from V and 6 bases from J; junction bases left unmatched: 10. The V gene's germline CDR1 is SGHTA and CDR2 FQGNSA. The chain's CDR3 is CASSFLTGGPLEQYF. The DNA for the CDR3 is TGTGCCAGCAGCTTTCTCACGGGAGGGCCTCTCGAGCAGTACTTC.

This clone showed up just once. The rearrangement uses TRBV9 and TRBJ2-7; unclear D gene. Germline CDR1 is SGDLS and CDR2 is YYNGEE. V was cut by 7 bases and J by 5 bases, with 13 bases left in between. The CDR3 contains 12 residues. The CDR3 loop is CASGYYPHEQYF. Here the CDR3 DNA reads TGTGCCAGCGGGTACTATCCTCACGAGCAGTACTTC. Full variable domain (rest looked up from reference TRBV9 and TRBJ2-7): DSGVTQTPKHLITATGQRVTLRCSPRSGDLSVYWYQQSLDQGLQFLIQYYNGEERAKGNILERFSAQQFPDLHSELNLSSLELGDSALYFCASGYYPHEQYFGPGTRLTVT.

This chain connects TRBV5-1 to TRBJ2-3; possibly TRBD1 for D (5 bases). This CDR3 region has 15 residues. V shed 7 bases and J shed 0 bases, with 15 bases lying between them. Germline V CDR1 and CDR2: SGHRS, YFSETQ. CDR3 sequence: CASDIDRISTDTQYF. The CDR3, as DNA: TGCGCCAGCGACATAGACAGAATTAGCACAGATACGCAGTATTTT.

The chain recombines TRBV28 with TRBJ1-3; the D gene is possibly TRBD1 (5 bases). Per germline, CDR1 MDHEN and CDR2 SYDVKM. CDR3 size: 15 residues. The V gene lost 2 bases and the J gene lost 4 bases, with 12 bases spanning the gap. The CDR3 DNA reads TGTGCCAGCAGTTTAAGTGCAGGGTACGGAAACACCATATATTTT. It codes for CASSLSAGYGNTIYF. The whole variable domain, filled in from reference TRBV28 and TRBJ1-3, reads DVKVTQSSRYLVKRTGEKVFLECVQDMDHENMFWYRQDPGLGLRLIYFSYDVKMKEKGDIPEGYSVSREKKERFSLILESASTNQTSMYLCASSLSAGYGNTIYFGEGSWLTVV.

The chain has TRBV7-6 and TRBJ2-1; 12 positions match TRBD2. The CDR3 totals 15 residues. The ends lost 2 bases at V and 10 bases at J; junction bases unmatched: 6. The V gene's germline CDR1 is SGHVS and CDR2 FNYEAQ. The CDR3 sequence is CASSLLSLAGGEQFF. The CDR3 nucleotides read TGTGCCAGCAGCTTATTGTCCCTAGCGGGAGGGGAGCAGTTCTTC. The complete variable domain, with remaining parts taken from reference TRBV7-6 and TRBJ2-1, reads GAGVSQSPRYKVTKRGQDVALRCDPISGHVSLYWYRQALGQGPEFLTYFNYEAQQDKSGLPNDRFSAERPEGSISTLTIQRTEQRDSAMYRCASSLLSLAGGEQFFGPGTRLTVL.

The rearrangement uses TRBV29-1 and TRBJ2-1; 7 bases map to TRBD2. The CDR3 runs 10 residues. V shed 6 bases, J shed 10 bases, and the junction held 3 bases outside the gene matches. CDR1 is SQVTM, CDR2 ANQGSEA, per germline. CDR3 DNA sequence: TGCAGCGTCTTACTAGCGGAGCAGTTCTTC. This encodes CSVLLAEQFF.

The chain links TRBV27 to TRBJ2-1; TRBD1 matches 11 bases. V was pared by 6 bases and J by 5 bases, with 12 bases of the junction left unmatched. Germline loops: CDR1 MNHEY, CDR2 SMNVEV (reference sequence). The CDR3 covers 17 residues. CDR3 residues: CASSHQRGQGANNEQFF. In DNA form, the CDR3 reads TGTGCCAGCAGCCACCAACGAGGACAGGGGGCAAACAATGAGCAGTTCTTC.

The V call is TRBV5-1, the J call TRBJ1-1; tentative D call: TRBD1 (5 bases). V gave up 4 bases and J gave up 3 bases, with 13 bases separating them. The CDR3 contains 14 residues. Germline CDR1 SGHRS, CDR2 YFSETQ. The CDR3 DNA follows: TGCGCCAGCAGCCCAATCGGGACCGACACTGAAGCTTTCTTT. Protein sequence: CASSPIGTDTEAFF.

This sequence joins TRBV13 and TRBJ2-7, with D perhaps assigned TRBD1 or TRBD2 (5 bases each). CDR1 and CDR2 (germline): PRHDT, FYEKMQ (reference sequence). Deletions cut 2 bases from V and 5 bases from J, with 7 bases between. This CDR3 region has 12 residues. CDR3 nucleotides: TGTGCCAGCAGCTTATCGGGGCACGAGCAGTACTTC. It is translated as CASSLSGHEQYF.

CDR3 protein: CASSGEKLFF. The CDR3 DNA reads as TGTGCCAGCAGCGGGGAAAAACTGTTTTTT. The chain carries TRBV2 and TRBJ1-4; no reliable D call. This CDR3 is built from 10 residues. The V gene's germline CDR1 is SNHLY and CDR2 FYNNEI. V lost 6 bases and J lost 8, with 4 bases in between.

The chain employs TRBV27 and TRBJ2-7, with TRBD1 matching 8 bases. This CDR3 spans 17 amino acids. The V gene's germline CDR1 is MNHEY and CDR2 SMNVEV (reference sequence). Trimming at V came to 4 bases and at J to 1 base, leaving 12 bases not matched to a gene. For the CDR3, the DNA is TGTGCCAGCAGTTCTCCCGACAGGGGAAAGGGGTCCTACGAGCAGTACTTC. It codes for CASSSPDRGKGSYEQYF.

The rearrangement uses TRBV27 and TRBJ2-3; D might be TRBD1 (7 bases). CDR3 size: 14 residues. Germline V gives CDR1 MNHEY, CDR2 SMNVEV (reference sequence). Between the trimmed V and J ends, which lost 7 bases and 4 bases, there was a span of 15 bases. CDR3 sequence (DNA): TGTGCCAGCACAGGGGGGCCGTTCGCAGATACGCAGTATTTT. It codes for CASTGGPFADTQYF.

This chain joins TRBV5-1 and TRBJ1-5; 8 positions agree with TRBD1. Germline V gene data show CDR1 as SGHRS and CDR2 as YFSETQ. V was clipped by 0 bases and J by 5 bases; unmatched bases: 4. The CDR3 sequence is 15 residues long. The CDR3 region is CASSLARDRYQPQHF. The CDR3 DNA follows: TGCGCCAGCAGCTTGGCCCGGGACAGGTATCAGCCCCAGCATTTT.